The 8 T cell receptor beta chains listed next were all sequenced from one sample in a study of CD8+ T cells in alopecia areata. Described treatment: oral pan-JAK inhibitor, 5-10 mg twice daily. cDNA reverse transcribed from extracted RNA served as the sequencing template. Assay used: immunoSEQ multiplex PCR; TCRdb lists only in-frame clones, some missing. Among 95,000 to 120,000 clones listed, 50% to 65% were seen once. Material: CD4+ T cells sorted from blood, obtained at week 24, from a patient treated with tofacitinib. Receptors were obtained from a human donor with alopecia areata.

This chain uses TRBV15 with TRBJ1-6; D is possibly TRBD1 (6 bases). V lost 0 bases, J lost 8 bases, and 14 bases lay in between. Germline assignment: CDR1 LNHNV and CDR2 YYDKDF (reference sequence). CDR3 length: 16 residues. CDR3 in DNA: TGTGCCACCAGCAGAGATCAGGGGACATTAGATTCACCCCTCCACTTT. It translates to CATSRDQGTLDSPLHF.

The rearrangement uses TRBV29-1 and TRBJ1-5; perhaps TRBD1 as D (6 bases). With 2 bases removed from V and 7 bases from J, the gap between germline ends came to 12 bases. Germline V gene lookup returns CDR1 SQVTM and CDR2 ANQGSEA. There are 13 residues in the CDR3. CDR3 in amino acids: CSVEMGGQQPQHF. As DNA, the CDR3 is TGCAGCGTTGAAATGGGGGGCCAACAGCCCCAGCATTTT.

The chain is built from TRBV7-3 and TRBJ2-6; TRBD1 matches 10 bases. The germline CDR1 and CDR2 sequences are SGHTA and FQGTGA. CDR3 size: 18 residues. With 4 bases clipped from V and 2 bases from J, the junction kept 8 bases outside the gene matches. The CDR3: CASSYTGTGAAGANVLTF. The CDR3 nucleotides are TGTGCCAGCAGCTACACCGGGACAGGGGCGGCTGGGGCCAACGTCCTGACTTTC.

This chain connects TRBV6-5 to TRBJ1-1; D uncertain. Germline values: CDR1 MNHEY, CDR2 SVGAGI. V was cut by 7 bases and J by 4 bases, with 13 bases left in between. CDR3 size: 13 residues. The CDR3 region is CASTFGRFTEAFF. The CDR3 nucleotides are TGTGCCAGCACCTTCGGACGGTTCACTGAAGCTTTCTTT.

The rearrangement joins TRBV5-6 to TRBJ2-7; D not resolved. CDR1 and CDR2 (germline): SGHDT, YYEEEE. The V end was cut by 0 bases, the J end by 9 bases, with 19 bases between. The CDR3 covers 15 residues. The CDR3 reads CASSLGVSVPLAQYF. In DNA, the CDR3 is TGTGCCAGCAGCTTGGGCGTGTCGGTTCCATTAGCGCAGTACTTC.

The chain is built from TRBV10-3 and TRBJ1-1, with D uncertain. Per germline, CDR1 ENHRY and CDR2 SYGVKD. This CDR3 is 14 amino acids long. V lost 5 bases and J lost 1, with 11 bases in between. The CDR3: CAISPLSENTEAFF. The CDR3 DNA is TGTGCCATCAGTCCCCTTTCGGAGAACACTGAAGCTTTCTTT.

The chain couples TRBV4-3 to TRBJ2-1, with 7 positions matching TRBD2. The length of the CDR3 is 15 residues. The V gene end was trimmed by 4 bases and the J gene end by 4 bases; junction bases not matched to a gene: 7. CDR1 LGHNA and CDR2 YSLEER come from the germline V gene. CDR3 residues: CASSPEAGEYNEQFF. The CDR3 DNA follows: TGCGCCAGCAGCCCCGAGGCGGGGGAGTACAATGAGCAGTTCTTC.

The gene calls are TRBV7-2 and TRBJ2-5, with TRBD1 as a possible D gene (5 bases). Germline CDR1 is SGHTA and CDR2 is FQGNSA. CDR3 size: 16 residues. The ends were cut back, 0 bases at V and 5 bases at J, with 16 bases in the middle. The CDR3 sequence: CASSLAISVAGETQYF. Here the CDR3 DNA reads TGTGCCAGCAGCTTAGCTATCTCCGTAGCAGGGGAGACCCAGTACTTC.